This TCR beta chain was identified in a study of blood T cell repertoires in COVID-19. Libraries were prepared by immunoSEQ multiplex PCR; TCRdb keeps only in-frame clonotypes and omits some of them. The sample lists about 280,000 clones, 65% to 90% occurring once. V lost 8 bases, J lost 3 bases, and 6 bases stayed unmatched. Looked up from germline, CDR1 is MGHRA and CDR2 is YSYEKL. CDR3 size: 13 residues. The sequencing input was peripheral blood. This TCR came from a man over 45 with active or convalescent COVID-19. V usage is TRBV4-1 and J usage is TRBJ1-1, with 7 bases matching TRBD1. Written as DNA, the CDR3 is TGCGCCAGCGGCGACAGGGACTACACTGAAGCTTTCTTT. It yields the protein CASGDRDYTEAFF.